This T cell receptor (beta chain) was recorded in a study of blood T cell repertoires in COVID-19 (dated by TCRdb to the early 2020s). Context from the whole study: The collaborator samples originated in the United States, Italy and Spain and spanned the acute and convalescent phases of COVID-19. The material from the prospective study consisted of cDNA or gDNA derived from T cells, B-cell-depleted T cells, or PBMCs. Deeply sampled blood TCRbeta repertoires from subjects exposed to, actively infected with, or recovered from COVID-19 were included in the dataset. The repertoires were released in a freely available public database intended as a resource for research on the immune response to SARS-CoV-2. Samples were obtained from the ongoing ImmuneRACE study (first 160 participants) and from about 1,300 subjects provided by 6 global collaborators. Nearly every sample came with metadata listing a de-identified subject ID, COVID-19 status, age in years and sex. Where HLA class I and class II types were available, the types were taken from metadata supplied by the sample provider, not from assay-based typing. Overall results and qualifications from the work: The quantity of clinical and demographic metadata differed by source and by participant and was supplied without curation.

TCRbeta CDR3 regions were amplified from genomic DNA using the immunoSEQ Assay, a bias-controlled multiplex PCR. In the paper's pipeline: Nucleated cell counts per sample were estimated from amplification of reference gene primers within the assay. To quantify the absolute abundance of each unique TCRbeta CDR3 rearrangement, sequence reads were collapsed and filtered. For each sample, productive Simpson clonality was calculated as the square root of Simpson's diversity index over productive rearrangements. The source is immuneACCESS, and TCRdb retained only in-frame sequences with V and J called. Part of the clones is not carried over; for the studies checked, unresolved V genes explain less than half of this, and the remainder is unexplained. The DNA gave D and trimming, while V, J and clone size come from that table. Present in this sample are just over 90,000 clones, approximately 80% of which were seen just once. The leading ten clones occupy roughly 15% of the sample.

V has 10 bases trimmed and J has 1 base trimmed; junction bases matching no gene number 7. Its CDR3 holds 13 amino acids, cysteine through phenylalanine. Only the CDR3 portion is preserved as DNA: 39 bases, with reading frame beginning at the first base. Sequences LGHDT (CDR1) and YNNKEL (CDR2) are obtained from the germline V gene (reference sequence). Whole blood was collected in K2EDTA tubes by collaborating institutions according to the institutions' own protocols. For TCRbeta analysis, collaborators shipped samples in one of three forms: frozen whole blood, isolated PBMCs, or DNA extracted from either of those sample types. As regards this clone: Its antigen specificity is not known. The sample holds no much larger clone one base away, and base qualities are not on file.

The material sequenced was peripheral blood. The chain was built from TRBV3-1 (or the pseudogene TRBV3-2) and TRBJ2-7; 7 bases in the middle match TRBD1. The clonotype comes from a human donor in a cohort sampled during active COVID-19. DNA sequence: TGTGCCACCAAACAGGGGCAGTCCTACGAGCAGTACTTC. This translates into CATKQGQSYEQYF.